A selection of T cell receptor beta chains follows, all from one sample in a study of T cell responses to AZD1222 COVID-19 vaccine. Produced via immunoSEQ multiplex PCR; TCRdb's table is partial and in-frame only. Of 100,000 to 150,000 clones listed, around 88% are singletons. The sample in question was peripheral blood, obtained on day 0 of MenACWY control vaccination. These receptors came from an adult in good health. Each CDR3 is given with its conserved first and last residue. Fields, in order: clone size, D gene, V gene, J gene, CDR3 protein, CDR3 DNA. A D gene is named only where the DNA matches it firmly. Size values are once, few and many counts, or a class for expanded clones, and some rows have none.

clone size: .
D gene: .
V gene: TRBV7-6
J gene: TRBJ1-3
CDR3 protein: CASSLSLNSGNTIYF
CDR3 DNA: TGTGCCAGCAGCTTAAGCCTAAACTCTGGAAACACCATATATTTT

clone size: .
D gene: TRBD2
V gene: TRBV18
J gene: TRBJ2-2
CDR3 protein: CASSPNPGLAGVAGELFF
CDR3 DNA: TGTGCCAGCTCACCAAATCCGGGACTAGCGGGAGTTGCCGGGGAGCTGTTTTTT

clone size: few
D gene: TRBD2
V gene: TRBV13
J gene: TRBJ2-1
CDR3 protein: CASSPGLAGGPTNEQFF
CDR3 DNA: TGTGCCAGCAGCCCGGGACTAGCGGGAGGCCCTACCAATGAGCAGTTCTTC

clone size: once
D gene: .
V gene: TRBV12-3/TRBV12-4
J gene: TRBJ1-1
CDR3 protein: CASSLEGTTEAFF
CDR3 DNA: TGTGCCAGCAGTTTAGAGGGTACGACTGAAGCTTTCTTT

clone size: .
D gene: TRBD2
V gene: TRBV5-1
J gene: TRBJ2-3
CDR3 protein: CASSLAAGAPTDTQYF
CDR3 DNA: TGCGCCAGCAGCTTGGCCGCGGGAGCCCCCACAGATACGCAGTATTTT

clone size: .
D gene: .
V gene: TRBV7-6
J gene: TRBJ2-3
CDR3 protein: CASSRHKEPLTDTQYF
CDR3 DNA: TGTGCCAGCAGCCGCCACAAGGAACCCCTAACAGATACGCAGTATTTT

clone size: few
D gene: .
V gene: TRBV5-4
J gene: TRBJ2-1
CDR3 protein: CASSHGTVAYNEQFF
CDR3 DNA: TGTGCCAGCAGCCATGGGACGGTTGCCTACAATGAGCAGTTCTTC

clone size: .
D gene: .
V gene: TRBV30
J gene: TRBJ2-7
CDR3 protein: CAWIRPGPSEFYPLQGREQYF
CDR3 DNA: TGTGCCTGGATCCGACCGGGCCCCAGCGAATTTTACCCCCTCCAAGGTCGGGAGCAGTACTTC

clone size: .
D gene: .
V gene: TRBV11-3
J gene: TRBJ1-3
CDR3 protein: CASSSRNTIYF
CDR3 DNA: TGTGCCAGCAGCTCTCGAAACACCATATATTTT

clone size: .
D gene: .
V gene: TRBV7-2
J gene: TRBJ2-4
CDR3 protein: CASIPLPGENIQYF
CDR3 DNA: TGTGCCAGCATCCCTCTACCGGGGGAAAACATTCAGTACTTC

clone size: .
D gene: .
V gene: TRBV19
J gene: TRBJ1-4
CDR3 protein: CASSLWGAANEKLFF
CDR3 DNA: TGTGCCAGTAGTTTGTGGGGTGCGGCTAATGAAAAACTGTTTTTT

clone size: .
D gene: TRBD2
V gene: TRBV3-1/TRBV3-2
J gene: TRBJ2-1
CDR3 protein: CASSQWTSKDNEQFF
CDR3 DNA: TGTGCCAGCAGCCAGTGGACTAGTAAAGACAATGAGCAGTTCTTC

clone size: .
D gene: .
V gene: TRBV24-1
J gene: TRBJ2-1
CDR3 protein: CATSDFSPGLGNEQFF
CDR3 DNA: TGTGCCACCAGTGATTTCTCTCCCGGGTTGGGTAATGAGCAGTTCTTC

clone size: .
D gene: TRBD2
V gene: TRBV14
J gene: TRBJ2-1
CDR3 protein: CASSQFSGSGRATHEQFF
CDR3 DNA: TGTGCCAGCAGCCAATTTTCAGGAAGCGGGAGGGCCACCCATGAGCAGTTCTTC

clone size: .
D gene: .
V gene: TRBV25-1
J gene: TRBJ1-2
CDR3 protein: CASSENYGYTF
CDR3 DNA: TGTGCCAGCAGTGAGAACTATGGCTACACCTTC

clone size: few
D gene: TRBD2
V gene: TRBV3-1/TRBV3-2
J gene: TRBJ2-7
CDR3 protein: CASSTLSGSRYF
CDR3 DNA: TGTGCCAGCAGCACCCTTAGCGGGAGCCGGTACTTC

clone size: .
D gene: .
V gene: TRBV12-3/TRBV12-4
J gene: TRBJ2-7
CDR3 protein: CASSNQYEQYF
CDR3 DNA: TGTGCCAGCAGCAACCAGTACGAGCAGTACTTC

clone size: .
D gene: .
V gene: TRBV4-2
J gene: TRBJ1-2
CDR3 protein: CASSQGDSYGYTF
CDR3 DNA: TGTGCCAGCAGCCAGGGCGACAGCTATGGCTACACCTTC

clone size: .
D gene: .
V gene: TRBV12-5
J gene: TRBJ2-3
CDR3 protein: CASGLVGGDTQYF
CDR3 DNA: TGTGCTAGTGGTTTGGTCGGAGGAGATACGCAGTATTTT

clone size: .
D gene: .
V gene: TRBV11-3
J gene: TRBJ1-2
CDR3 protein: CASSIDRIYGYTF
CDR3 DNA: TGTGCCAGCAGCATTGACAGGATCTATGGCTACACCTTC

clone size: .
D gene: .
V gene: TRBV5-1
J gene: TRBJ2-1
CDR3 protein: CASSLGAVDSYLSSYNEQFF
CDR3 DNA: TGCGCCAGCAGCTTAGGAGCCGTTGACAGTTACTTAAGCTCCTACAATGAGCAGTTCTTC

clone size: .
D gene: .
V gene: TRBV10-1
J gene: TRBJ1-1
CDR3 protein: CASSEGTGGTEAFF
CDR3 DNA: TGCGCCAGCAGTGAGGGGACGGGGGGCACTGAAGCTTTCTTT

clone size: .
D gene: TRBD1
V gene: TRBV5-1
J gene: TRBJ2-7
CDR3 protein: CASQAGTGVSYEQYF
CDR3 DNA: TGCGCCAGCCAAGCCGGGACAGGGGTCTCCTACGAGCAGTACTTC

clone size: .
D gene: TRBD1
V gene: TRBV19
J gene: TRBJ2-7
CDR3 protein: CASSPGTGVYEQYF
CDR3 DNA: TGTGCCAGTAGTCCTGGGACAGGAGTTTACGAGCAGTACTTC

clone size: .
D gene: .
V gene: TRBV7-2
J gene: TRBJ2-5
CDR3 protein: CASSLVEGTGATQYF
CDR3 DNA: TGTGCCAGCAGCTTAGTCGAGGGGACCGGAGCGACCCAGTACTTC

clone size: .
D gene: TRBD2
V gene: TRBV7-9
J gene: TRBJ2-3
CDR3 protein: CASSNPSGRFATDTQYF
CDR3 DNA: TGTGCCAGCAGCAATCCTAGCGGGAGGTTTGCGACAGATACGCAGTATTTT

clone size: .
D gene: TRBD2
V gene: TRBV13
J gene: TRBJ2-1
CDR3 protein: CASSRPTSALSYNEQFF
CDR3 DNA: TGTGCCAGCAGCCGGCCAACTAGCGCCCTTTCCTACAATGAGCAGTTCTTC

clone size: .
D gene: TRBD2
V gene: TRBV11-3
J gene: TRBJ2-1
CDR3 protein: CASSLVAGGPLSHEQFF
CDR3 DNA: TGTGCCAGCAGCTTAGTGGCGGGAGGGCCTTTAAGTCATGAGCAGTTCTTC

clone size: .
D gene: .
V gene: TRBV4-1
J gene: TRBJ1-6
CDR3 protein: CASSQALPKLGTGNSPLHF
CDR3 DNA: TGCGCCAGCAGCCAAGCTCTTCCAAAGCTTGGGACGGGTAATTCACCCCTCCACTTT

clone size: .
D gene: .
V gene: TRBV18
J gene: TRBJ2-4
CDR3 protein: CASSTSLAKNIQYF
CDR3 DNA: TGTGCCAGCTCAACGTCATTAGCCAAAAACATTCAGTACTTC

clone size: .
D gene: TRBD2
V gene: TRBV7-3
J gene: TRBJ2-2
CDR3 protein: CASSPMGLGLAGPGELFF
CDR3 DNA: TGTGCCAGCAGCCCGATGGGGCTTGGACTAGCGGGACCCGGGGAGCTGTTTTTT

clone size: .
D gene: .
V gene: TRBV7-3
J gene: TRBJ2-2
CDR3 protein: CASSLLGITGELFF
CDR3 DNA: TGTGCCAGCAGCTTACTAGGGATCACCGGGGAGCTGTTTTTT

clone size: once
D gene: .
V gene: TRBV5-1
J gene: TRBJ1-3
CDR3 protein: CASSFHEEVTLNTIYF
CDR3 DNA: TGCGCCAGCAGCTTCCACGAGGAAGTAACGTTGAACACCATATATTTT

clone size: once
D gene: TRBD1
V gene: TRBV11-2
J gene: TRBJ1-2
CDR3 protein: CASSWGQGDGYTF
CDR3 DNA: TGTGCCAGCAGCTGGGGGCAGGGGGATGGCTACACCTTC

clone size: .
D gene: .
V gene: TRBV9
J gene: TRBJ2-7
CDR3 protein: CASSPWGGREQYF
CDR3 DNA: TGTGCCAGCAGCCCCTGGGGGGGGCGTGAGCAGTACTTC

clone size: .
D gene: .
V gene: TRBV7-9
J gene: TRBJ1-2
CDR3 protein: CASSIERQEGYTF
CDR3 DNA: TGTGCCAGCAGTATAGAGAGACAGGAAGGCTACACCTTC

clone size: .
D gene: .
V gene: TRBV9
J gene: TRBJ1-1
CDR3 protein: CASSVALMAQGTEAFF
CDR3 DNA: TGTGCCAGCAGCGTAGCCCTCATGGCGCAGGGGACTGAAGCTTTCTTT

clone size: .
D gene: TRBD2
V gene: TRBV6-5
J gene: TRBJ2-1
CDR3 protein: CASSPSSGHNEQFF
CDR3 DNA: TGTGCCAGCAGCCCCTCTAGCGGTCACAATGAGCAGTTCTTC

clone size: .
D gene: .
V gene: TRBV11-2
J gene: TRBJ2-3
CDR3 protein: CASSLPPVTQYF
CDR3 DNA: TGTGCCAGCAGCTTACCCCCGGTTACGCAGTATTTT

clone size: .
D gene: .
V gene: TRBV23-1
J gene: TRBJ1-5
CDR3 protein: CASSQLVGFPQPQHF
CDR3 DNA: TGCGCCAGCAGTCAACTTGTCGGGTTTCCTCAGCCCCAGCATTTT

clone size: .
D gene: .
V gene: TRBV6-2/TRBV6-3
J gene: TRBJ1-2
CDR3 protein: CASSYSVGGSYGYTF
CDR3 DNA: TGTGCCAGCAGTTACTCGGTAGGAGGGAGCTATGGCTACACCTTC

clone size: .
D gene: .
V gene: TRBV6-1
J gene: TRBJ2-7
CDR3 protein: CASSEAGPGDSYEQYF
CDR3 DNA: TGTGCCAGCAGTGAAGCTGGGCCCGGGGATTCCTACGAGCAGTACTTC

clone size: .
D gene: .
V gene: TRBV28
J gene: TRBJ1-2
CDR3 protein: CASSSGVLNYGYTF
CDR3 DNA: TGTGCCAGCAGTTCGGGAGTCTTGAACTATGGCTACACCTTC

clone size: .
D gene: TRBD2
V gene: TRBV9
J gene: TRBJ2-1
CDR3 protein: CASSFGGTSGSDEQFF
CDR3 DNA: TGTGCCAGCAGCTTCGGGGGGACTAGCGGGAGCGATGAGCAGTTCTTC

clone size: once
D gene: .
V gene: TRBV10-3
J gene: TRBJ1-1
CDR3 protein: CAISEQGGGTEAFF
CDR3 DNA: TGTGCCATCAGTGAGCAGGGTGGTGGCACTGAAGCTTTCTTT